These 9 T cell receptor beta chains share one sample of origin, sequenced in a study of shared clonotypes between healthy human individuals. Repertoires were generated with immunoSEQ multiplex PCR, while TCRdb's copy carries only in-frame clones and drops some. The table records about 2.3 million clones, 85% to 95% of them present only once. The specimen sequenced was naive CD4+ T cells from PBMCs. Subset here: CD45RA+ positively selected. The receptors originated from a man younger than 35 in good health. Some clones in this sample may be carry-over from other donors' samples.

This clone has a handful of counts. The J gene is TRBJ1-1, the V gene TRBV28, with a tentative D call TRBD1 (5 bases). The CDR3 contains 12 residues. Per germline, CDR1 MDHEN and CDR2 SYDVKM. V gave up 4 bases and J gave up 3 bases, with 6 bases separating them. In DNA form, the CDR3 reads TGTGCCAGCAGTTCGACAGACACTGAAGCTTTCTTT. As protein: CASSSTDTEAFF. The full variable domain, with the rest looked up from reference TRBV28 and TRBJ1-1, is DVKVTQSSRYLVKRTGEKVFLECVQDMDHENMFWYRQDPGLGLRLIYFSYDVKMKEKGDIPEGYSVSREKKERFSLILESASTNQTSMYLCASSSTDTEAFFGQGTRLTVV.

This sequence joins TRBV2 and TRBJ2-1; weak D call: TRBD1 (6 bases). Deletions cut 6 bases from V and 7 bases from J, with 13 bases between. CDR3 length: 13 residues. The germline CDR1 and CDR2 sequences are SNHLY and FYNNEI. CDR3 protein: CASRDTGLNEQFF. In DNA, the CDR3 is TGTGCCAGCAGGGACACAGGGTTGAATGAGCAGTTCTTC.

Remarks on this clone: In the same sample, other DNA sequences code for this CDR3. The chain recombines TRBV18 with TRBJ1-1, with D possibly TRBD1 on 5 matching bases. Germline values: CDR1 KGHSH, CDR2 LQKENI. The CDR3 runs to 12 residues. V was trimmed by 6 bases and J by 6 bases, leaving 11 bases between them. This chain's CDR3 is CASSPGGAEAFF. DNA for the CDR3: TGTGCCAGCTCCCCGGGGGGAGCTGAAGCTTTCTTT. The full variable domain, completed using reference TRBV18 and TRBJ1-1, is NAGVMQNPRHLVRRRGQEARLRCSPMKGHSHVYWYRQLPEEGLKFMVYLQKENIIDESGMPKERFSAEFPKEGPSILRIQQVVRGDSAAYFCASSPGGAEAFFGQGTRLTVV.

This rearrangement joins TRBV28 to TRBJ2-5, with 8 nucleotides matching TRBD1. The CDR3 has 15 residues. The J segment lost 5 bases and the V segment lost 1 base, leaving 6 bases of the junction unmatched. The germline V gene encodes CDR1 MDHEN and CDR2 SYDVKM. CDR3 nucleotide sequence: TGTGCCAGCAGTTTATCAGGGGGCGCGGGGGAGACCCAGTACTTC. Its translation is CASSLSGGAGETQYF.

The chain recombines TRBV7-3 with TRBJ1-1; D gene uncertain. The CDR3 sequence is 15 residues long. Deletions cut 2 bases from V and 1 base from J, with 11 bases between. Looked up from germline, CDR1 is SGHTA and CDR2 is FQGTGA. The CDR3 is CASSLQAGWNTEAFF. The DNA of the CDR3 is TGTGCCAGCAGCTTACAAGCAGGATGGAACACTGAAGCTTTCTTT.

The V and J genes are TRBV11-3 and TRBJ2-7; 8 positions match TRBD1. V lost 4 bases, J lost 0 bases, and 5 bases stayed unmatched. The CDR3 is 15 amino acids. Germline V lookup: CDR1 SGHNT, CDR2 YENEEA. The CDR3 sequence is CASSSRTGNSYEQYF. In DNA form, the CDR3 reads TGTGCCAGCAGCTCGCGGACAGGGAACTCCTACGAGCAGTACTTC.

The V and J genes are TRBV11-2 and TRBJ2-7; 7 bases align to TRBD2. After removal of 2 bases from V and 2 bases from J, the junction contained 3 bases not matched to a gene. Germline loops: CDR1 SGHAT, CDR2 FQNNGV. The CDR3 is made up of 14 amino acids. CDR3 in DNA: TGTGCCAGCAGCTTAAGCGGGGTACCCTACGAGCAGTACTTC. Its translation is CASSLSGVPYEQYF.

The chain recombines TRBV5-6 with TRBJ1-3, with D hard to call. With 1 base removed from V and 1 base from J, the gap between germline ends came to 15 bases. This CDR3 has 17 residues. CDR1 SGHDT and CDR2 YYEEEE come from the germline V gene. The CDR3 here is CASSLNYHISSGNTIYF. The CDR3 nucleotides are TGTGCCAGCAGCTTGAATTACCACATCTCGTCTGGAAACACCATATATTTT. Variable domain in full (rest from reference TRBV5-6 and TRBJ1-3): DAGVTQSPTHLIKTRGQQVTLRCSPKSGHDTVSWYQQALGQGPQFIFQYYEEEERQRGNFPDRFSGHQFPNYSSELNVNALLLGDSALYLCASSLNYHISSGNTIYFGEGSWLTVV.

In regard to this clone: An end of the junction does not agree with germline; a read error may underlie this. The same CDR3 can be traced to other DNA sequences in this sample. The V gene is TRBV5-1, the J gene TRBJ2-2; D gene uncertain. Germline assignment: CDR1 SGHRS and CDR2 YFSETQ. The CDR3 is made up of 14 amino acids. This chain's CDR3 is CASSLEGNTGELFF. CDR3 bases: TGCGCCAGCAGTTTGGAAGGGAACACCGGGGAGCTGTTTTTT.